A single T cell receptor beta chain is shown here with its context. Its recognized antigen is unknown. Base qualities are not at hand, and no much larger clone is one base apart. The data belong to a study of cytomegalovirus exposure and HLA in healthy donors (dated by TCRdb to 2016 to 2017). Study-wide context: In an earlier analysis of approximately 640 of the donors, approximately 300 Gb of sequence data and about 110 million unique TCR beta sequences from 150 million to 200 million T cells were reported. Roughly 300 gigabases of sequencing data and tens of millions of unique TCR sequences were included in an early release covering roughly 600 HLA-typed donors. Of the roughly 430 genotyped donors, approximately 80% fell in the genetic ancestry cluster associated with self-reported Caucasian donors. The study aimed to test whether cataloging public T cell receptors could reveal signatures of past pathogen exposure. The study profiled the T cell repertoires of hundreds of subjects by immunosequencing and related them to cytomegalovirus serostatus. A separate validation cohort of some 130 different subjects was used in addition to the approximately 610-subject first cohort. High-throughput TCR immunosequencing, statistical association of individual TCRs with disease status, and machine learning were combined to predict cytomegalovirus infection status. In a later analysis, previously published TCR beta repertoires from roughly 710 donors were re-analyzed and high-resolution HLA genotyping was added so that TCR occurrence patterns could be studied. The later analysis used no new phenotypic data to find candidate immune exposures, relying instead on TCR beta sequences and their occurrence across donors. In an earlier analysis of 587 of the donors, high-throughput TCR beta sequencing was used to judge whether each TCR beta V gene segment behaved as functional or pseudogenic. Donor age, sex, ethnicity and CMV serostatus were compiled together with the repertoire data. A later genetic analysis used genome-wide SNP genotypes for about three fifths of the roughly 700 donors, treating that subset as a discovery cohort. Every discovery cohort repertoire had been produced on one sequencing platform. HLA typing covered class I and class II loci at four-digit resolution. Typing coverage differed by locus: A, B, C, DRB1 and DQB1 were typed in about 629-640 donors, DQA1 in about 560, DPA1 in 600 to 610, and DPB1 in approximately 450. Roughly 5 DR-DQ haplotypes were handled as single units for association and clustering, since linkage in the cohort was strong. On average, around 240,000 unique TCR beta nucleotide sequences were sequenced per donor among some 430 genotyped donors of the cohort, with 15% to 20% of those sequences being non-productive. What the authors observed across the whole study: In a later genetic analysis, fewer N-insertions in productive TCRs were reported among donors in an Asian-associated ancestry cluster than the roughly 640-donor mean. Sequencing depth was assumed to be roughly uniform across donors in the presence/absence analyses, though that assumption may not hold. When HLA alleles, especially DR and DQ, strongly co-occurred, TCR associations were difficult to assign to individual alleles. CMV serostatus was the only immune exposure information available for the cohort. Because the 87-base-pair reads could not distinguish some IMGT-functional V segments, including TRBV6-2 and TRBV6-3, those segments were excluded. In a later analysis, most CMV-associated TCR beta chains were found to appear HLA-restricted, with HLA associations seemingly driven largely by CMV exposure. In vitro tests confirmed that three of the cytomegalovirus-associated TCR beta chains recognize cytomegalovirus antigens. In a later analysis, TCR association rates were found to vary across HLA loci, with the most associated TCRs seen for DRB1 alleles and the fewest for HLA-C alleles. Specific HLA alleles were associated with over 15,000 TCR beta sequences at a false discovery rate of 0.05 in a later analysis. Because some donors lacked HLA typing at each locus, the association tests relied only on the typed subset. The classifier was reported to diagnose cytomegalovirus status with high specificity and sensitivity in both the original and validation cohorts. A later analysis reported that several top co-occurrence clusters appeared linked to parvovirus B19, influenza, CMV and Epstein-Barr virus. In an earlier analysis of 500 to 650 of the donors, most TCR beta V segments appeared in productive rearrangements about 87% or about 30% of the time, broadly matching IMGT annotations. An association between a missense DCLRE1C variant and V-gene and J-gene trimming of TCR beta chains was found in a later genetic analysis and replicated in an independent cohort. A further reported finding was that TCR beta sequences accurately predicted the HLA-A and HLA-B alleles for most subjects in the first cohort. A total of about 150 TCR beta chains were listed by the study as associated with cytomegalovirus. In a later analysis, HLA-associated TCR beta chains showed more clonal expansion and lower generation probabilities than non-associated chains that were equally common. Across donors, most TCR sequences were observed very rarely, whereas some public TCRs were present in many individuals. The authors suggested that the approach could potentially be extended to other disease states and immunological phenotypes. A group of highly shared sequence variants was considered likely to be a technical artifact of the sequencing pipeline. Correlated functional status among segregating V segments might reflect linkage disequilibrium, but an unknown experimental factor could not be ruled out. Because counts were too low, about 18 rarely observed V segments, including chromosome 9 orphons, were excluded from the earlier analysis of 587 of the donors. The cohort was sequenced for TCR beta chains only, and without alpha or paired-chain data the features that could be detected were limited.

Receptor libraries were prepared by the immunoSEQ multiplex PCR assay. A mixture of 60 forward primers for TCR Vbeta segments and 13 reverse primers for TCR Jbeta segments was used in the multiplex PCR. The CDR3 region of rearranged TCR beta genes was amplified from genomic DNA by a multiplex PCR assay. On the Illumina HiSeq System, the amplified TCR beta libraries were sequenced as 87-base-pair reads. The study's processing was this. A later analysis tallied around 80 million unique TCR beta chains across the 650 to 750 repertoires, and approximately 12 million of those chains were shared by two or more donors. To remove PCR and sequencing errors, raw reads were error-corrected and collapsed into unique sequences using a nearest-neighbor algorithm that merged closely related sequences. V, D and J gene segments were assigned by aligning CDR3 sequences to IMGT reference sequences. For a sequence to be retained, a match of at least six nucleotides to both a V gene segment and a J gene segment was required. Rearrangements were classified as productive when the CDR3 lacked stop codons and remained in frame with V and J, and all other rearrangements were classified as non-productive. CDR3 was defined according to IMGT convention as the region running from the second conserved V-encoded cysteine to the conserved J-encoded phenylalanine. The earlier analysis of approximately 500 of the donors excluded sequences that lacked an unambiguous match to a single V gene segment. In an earlier analysis of 450 to 750 of the donors, a V segment was called functional when productive rearrangements were above 56.7%, and segregating when the standard deviation between donors exceeded 5%. A statistical classification framework was developed to diagnose cytomegalovirus status using the catalog of TCR beta chain sequences. In a later analysis, V and J genes were assigned by comparing TCR nucleotide sequences against IMGT/GENE-DB human TR gene sequences. The TCRdist pipeline was used in a later analysis to assign CDR3 sequences and most-parsimonious VDJ recombination scenarios. In a later analysis, each TCR beta chain was defined by its CDR3 amino acid sequence together with its V-gene family, and reads without a unique V-gene family were excluded. A later analysis removed several hundred highly shared, low-generation-probability nucleotide sequences to deal with suspected cross-contamination and a sequencing artifact. A later analysis calculated a clonal expansion index for each public chain from normalized within-repertoire ranks of inferred template counts. In a later analysis, generation probabilities were computed with a VDJ recombination model fitted to out-of-frame rearrangements, and the resulting probabilities were checked against IGoR. A later analysis scored TCR-TCR, TCR-HLA and TCR-CMV co-occurrence with hypergeometric tests, applying a repertoire-size bias correction to TCR pairs. To estimate false discovery rates, a later analysis permuted the HLA or CMV assignments 20 times. A later analysis grouped co-occurring TCRs with DBSCAN, adding TCRdist sequence similarity when clustering within HLA-allele-positive subsets. Repertoires with fewer than 30,000 or more than 120,000 public chains were left out of co-occurrence clustering, as were several repertoires with anomalous nucleotide sharing. TCRdb took this table from immuneACCESS and kept in-frame rearrangements with V and J called. Such tables lack part of the clones; where checked against another copy, unresolved V genes explain under half of the gap, and the rest is unexplained. V and J calls plus clone size are reproduced from that table; the DNA served to infer D and trimming. Across this sample there are 95,000 to 150,000 clones, with 50% to 80% seen only once. Together, the top ten hold more than 6.5% of the sample.

The cohort comprised 670 or so healthy bone marrow donors. Cohort members were all nominally healthy when sampled, although unrecorded immune exposures were likely present. The donor tested CMV seropositive and was one of the 289 seropositive cohort members. A peripheral blood sample was collected from each donor, and TCR beta sequencing was performed on peripheral blood mononuclear cells. Genomic DNA was extracted from the blood cell samples with the Qiagen DNeasy Blood Extraction Kit. The CDR3 goes from the cysteine to the phenylalanine over 14 residues. Solely the CDR3 DNA is kept, with 42 bases framed from the first base. V has 4 bases trimmed and J has 6 bases trimmed; junction bases matching no gene number 6. Based on the germline V gene, the CDR1 and CDR2 sequences are MRHNA and SNTAGT.

The sequence joins TRBV6-4 to TRBJ1-2, with 9 central nucleotides matching TRBD1. Sequenced: PBMCs. This sequence was found in a woman in her thirties or forties in good health and CMV-seropositive. For the CDR3, the sequence is CASSATGTGHGYTF. The sequence in DNA is TGTGCCAGCAGTGCTACCGGGACAGGGCATGGCTACACCTTC.